One sample yielded the 17 T cell receptor beta chains listed below, sequenced in a study of a mutant IDH1 vaccine in newly diagnosed glioma. Libraries were prepared by immunoSEQ multiplex PCR; TCRdb keeps only in-frame clonotypes and omits some of them. This table has around 40,000 clones, 80% to 90% appearing once. No antigens are known for them. Noted time point: week 5, during vaccination. Every vaccination contained 300 ug of the mutant IDH1 20-mer peptide and was paired with topical imiquimod. This specimen consisted of PBMCs, obtained from a glioma patient whose treatment included an IDH1 peptide vaccine. Receptors were obtained from a middle-aged man with glioma.

V is TRBV5-1 and J is TRBJ2-1; 7 bases are a match to TRBD2. Germline lookup yields CDR1 SGHRS and CDR2 YFSETQ. The V segment lost 1 base and the J segment 8 bases; nucleotides outside the gene matches: 15. There are 17 residues in the CDR3. The CDR3 sequence: CASSLFVGRAVSDEQFF. The CDR3 region has the DNA TGCGCCAGCAGCTTGTTTGTGGGGAGGGCCGTCTCGGATGAGCAGTTCTTC.

The CDR3 DNA follows: TGTGCCAGCAGTTCTCACCTAGCGGGGGCTCCAGCAGATACGCAGTATTTT. Translating it yields CASSSHLAGAPADTQYF. The rearrangement joins TRBV7-8 to TRBJ2-3, with TRBD2 identical over 10 bases. This CDR3 has 17 amino acids. Per germline, CDR1 SGHVS and CDR2 FQNEAQ. The V gene end was trimmed by 6 bases and the J gene end by 4 bases; junction bases not matched to a gene: 13.

CDR3 nucleotides: TGCAGCGTTGTTGGCCGTCCAACAATGAACACTGAAGCTTTCTTT. This translates into CSVVGRPTMNTEAFF. The rearrangement joins TRBV29-1 to TRBJ1-1; D uncertain. Germline assignment: CDR1 SQVTM and CDR2 ANQGSEA. V was pared by 4 bases and J by 0 bases, with 15 bases between. This CDR3 contains 15 residues.

V usage is TRBV7-8 and J usage is TRBJ2-5; the D gene is possibly TRBD1 (5 bases). The CDR3 contains 15 residues. The V end was cut by 2 bases, the J end by 9 bases, with 19 bases between. Germline V gene sequence: CDR1 SGHVS, CDR2 FQNEAQ. Here the CDR3 DNA reads TGTGCCAGCAGCTTAACCAGGGTCAGCGTAGGGGCCCAGTACTTC. Translation gives CASSLTRVSVGAQYF.

The V and J genes are TRBV7-2 and TRBJ1-1; D gene unclear. CDR3 size: 15 residues. V gave up 5 bases and J gave up 0 bases, with 13 bases separating them. From germline, CDR1 is SGHTA and CDR2 FQGNSA. The CDR3 loop reads CASSPRVNLNTEAFF. The DNA of the CDR3 is TGTGCCAGCAGCCCGCGGGTCAACCTGAACACTGAAGCTTTCTTT.

The chain recombines TRBV7-9 with TRBJ2-7; maybe TRBD2 (5 bases). The CDR3 is made up of 12 amino acids. V shed 5 bases and J shed 5 bases, with 10 bases lying between them. Germline V gene data show CDR1 as SEHNR and CDR2 as FQNEAQ (reference sequence). CDR3 sequence reads: CASSPLGHEQYF. Written as DNA, the CDR3 is TGTGCCAGCAGCCCACTAGGCCACGAGCAGTACTTC.

The chain joins TRBV10-2 to TRBJ1-4; no clear D gene. Germline loops: CDR1 WSHSY, CDR2 SAAADI. The V end was cut by 3 bases, the J end by 8 bases, with 10 bases between. This CDR3 is built from 13 residues. The DNA for the CDR3 is TGCGCCAGCAGTGACGGGGTGGCGGAAAAACTGTTTTTT. This gives the protein CASSDGVAEKLFF.

Notes on this clone: Compared with germline, one end of the junction differs, possibly owing to a read error. This rearrangement joins TRBV5-1 to TRBJ2-6; no firm D call. CDR3 length equals 18 residues. Germline V gene data show CDR1 as SGHRS and CDR2 as YFSETQ. CDR3 sequence: CASRLALRNEAGANVLTF. The DNA of the CDR3 is TGCGCCAGCAGATTGGCCTTACGGAATGAAGCTGGGGCCAACGTCCTGACTTTC.

This clone showed up just once. The chain is built from TRBV30 and TRBJ2-2; weak D call: TRBD1 (5 bases). The CDR3 spans 15 residues. Trimming cost V 0 bases and J 5 bases, with 13 bases left between them. CDR1 is GTSNPN and CDR2 is SVGIG in the germline V gene (reference sequence). CDR3 DNA: TGTGCCTGGAGTGTACGGGCAGGGATAACCGGGGAGCTGTTTTTT. Encoded protein: CAWSVRAGITGELFF.

The genes are TRBV5-4 and TRBJ2-3, with D perhaps TRBD1 or TRBD2 (5 bases each). Germline loops: CDR1 SGHNT, CDR2 YYREEE (reference sequence). CDR3 length: 16 residues. Trimming removed 4 bases from V and 1 base from J, with 16 bases in between. CDR3 sequence reads: CASSPGTHGGTDTQYF. In DNA form, the CDR3 reads TGTGCCAGCAGCCCAGGGACCCACGGGGGCACAGATACGCAGTATTTT.

V is TRBV6-1 and J is TRBJ1-3; no reliable D call. This CDR3 contains 15 residues. Germline CDR1 MNHNS, CDR2 SASEGT. Trimming took off 1 base at V and 0 bases at J, with 7 bases between the two ends. The CDR3 region is CASSEGIYSGNTIYF. CDR3 in DNA: TGTGCCAGCAGTGAAGGAATATACTCTGGAAACACCATATATTTT.

This clone showed up just a few times. The V call is TRBV7-2, the J call TRBJ1-5; no reliable D call. Deletions cut 5 bases from V and 9 bases from J, with 11 bases between. Germline-derived CDR1 and CDR2 are SGHTA and FQGNSA. The CDR3 spans 12 residues. In DNA form, the CDR3 reads TGTGCCAGCAGCCTGGAGGCAGGGCCCCAGCATTTT. Residues: CASSLEAGPQHF.

In this sample, this clone turned up a few times. The chain is built from TRBV5-1 and TRBJ1-6, with TRBD1 matching over 9 bases. CDR3 length equals 18 residues. The germline V gene encodes CDR1 SGHRS and CDR2 YFSETQ. J lost 9 bases, V lost 4 bases, and 17 bases had no gene match. Here the CDR3 reads CASSHTGTGSILGSPLHF. The CDR3 DNA follows: TGCGCCAGCAGCCATACCGGGACAGGGTCGATTCTGGGTTCACCCCTCCACTTT.

CDR3 residues: CSAERANTEAFF. The CDR3 DNA sequence: TGCAGCGCCGAGCGGGCGAACACTGAAGCTTTCTTT. J is TRBJ1-1 and V is TRBV29-1; D call uncertain. This CDR3 region has 12 residues. The V end was cut by 7 bases, the J end by 1 base, with 10 bases between. The germline V gene encodes CDR1 SQVTM and CDR2 ANQGSEA.

The rearrangement joins TRBV19 to TRBJ2-2; 10 nucleotides align to TRBD1. V lost 5 bases and J lost 0; bases outside the gene matches: 12. CDR1 is LNHDA, CDR2 SQIVND, per germline (reference sequence). This CDR3 is 19 amino acids long. The CDR3 protein is CASSYYGQGVTANTGELFF. The CDR3 nucleotides are TGTGCCAGTAGTTATTATGGACAGGGGGTTACCGCGAACACCGGGGAGCTGTTTTTT.

This chain connects TRBV6-1 to TRBJ2-1; no clear D. The CDR3 loop spans 13 amino acids. In germline, CDR1 is MNHNS, CDR2 SASEGT. V lost 1 base to trimming and J lost 5 bases, with 6 bases between them. The CDR3 region has the DNA TGTGCCAGCAGTGAAGTACCGGACAATGAGCAGTTCTTC. This encodes CASSEVPDNEQFF.

This clone was detected only once. V and J are TRBV10-3 and TRBJ1-1; 9 bases agree with TRBD1. This CDR3 contains 17 residues. V lost 8 bases, J lost 8 bases, and 21 bases stayed unmatched. Per germline, CDR1 ENHRY and CDR2 SYGVKD. CDR3 DNA: TGTGCCATCGCTGATACTCCGGGACAGGGTAAAGCTTGGGAAGCTTTCTTT. Translating it yields CAIADTPGQGKAWEAFF.